Following are 4 T cell receptor beta chains from one sample sequenced in a study of T cells after yellow fever vaccination. TCRdb used MiXCR to reprocess the 5' RACE reads, holding one entry per CDR3 protein. The sample lists about 73,000 distinct CDR3 sequences; almost 8% were seen once. Specimen: CD8+ T cells sorted from PBMCs, collected on the day of the yellow fever booster vaccination. All receptors come from a young man who received the YFV17D yellow fever vaccine.

This clonotype was seen more than once but under ten times. The chain carries TRBV5-6 and TRBJ2-2; TRBD1 matches 8 bases. Unmatched junction bases numbered 5, after V lost 1 base and J lost 6 bases. The length of the CDR3 is 15 residues. Germline lookup yields CDR1 SGHDT and CDR2 YYEEEE. The CDR3 sequence is CASSLFSGGSGELFF. In DNA form, the CDR3 reads TGTGCCAGCAGCTTGTTTTCAGGGGGCTCCGGGGAGCTGTTTTTT.

This clonotype has a single count. This sequence joins TRBV2 and TRBJ2-1, with D hard to call. The CDR3 extends over 13 amino acids. Germline V lookup: CDR1 SNHLY, CDR2 FYNNEI. V was shortened by 8 bases and J by 0 bases, with 8 bases between the two germline ends. The CDR3 spells CASHGSSYNEQFF. CDR3 nucleotides: TGTGCCAGCCACGGCAGCTCCTACAATGAGCAGTTCTTC.

The V gene is TRBV7-8, the J gene TRBJ2-5; D is uncertain. V was pared by 2 bases and J by 5 bases, with 9 bases between. There are 13 residues in the CDR3. Germline CDR1 and CDR2: SGHVS and FQNEAQ. CDR3 coding DNA: TGTGCCAGCAGCTTAATAAGGGCCGAGACCCAGTACTTC. Translating gives CASSLIRAETQYF.

V usage is TRBV12-3 or TRBV12-4 and J usage is TRBJ2-3; D call uncertain. Trimming shortened V by 3 bases and J by 6 bases, and 10 bases separated the two germline ends. This CDR3 has 13 amino acids. The CDR3 DNA reads as TGTGCCAGCAGTTTGACGGCCGCGGATACGCAGTATTTT. It specifies CASSLTAADTQYF.